This T cell receptor beta chain was captured by sequencing in a study of blood T cell repertoires in COVID-19. As for the study in general: From T cells, B-cell-depleted T cells, or PBMCs came the material, which was cDNA or gDNA.

Seattle enrolled patients during active infection and tracked them longitudinally. This CDR3 contains 16 residues. The J segment lost 2 bases and the V segment lost 0 bases, leaving 6 bases of the junction unmatched. CDR1 is SGHRS, CDR2 YFSETQ, per germline. Methods used by the authors: Estimated nucleated cell counts came from reference gene primer amplification. Measured with immunoSEQ multiplex PCR; TCRdb has only the in-frame clones, and not every one. V and J calls and clone size are as listed in that table; D and trimming were resolved from the DNA. Among some 270,000 clones listed, nearly 90% were seen once.

V gene TRBV5-1 combines with J gene TRBJ2-3; TRBD1 aligns across 7 bases. This clonotype was sampled from a woman aged 60-70 years with COVID-19, enrolled during active disease. The specimen was peripheral blood. For the CDR3, the DNA is TGCGCCAGCAGCTTGGGGTACAGGGGACCCACAGATACGCAGTATTTT. Its translation: CASSLGYRGPTDTQYF.